This TCR beta chain was retrieved from a study of cytomegalovirus exposure and HLA in healthy donors. Per germline, CDR1 LGHNA and CDR2 YSLEER. There are 17 residues in the CDR3. The ends lost 4 bases at V and 1 base at J; junction bases unmatched: 7. Researchers ran the PCR with 60 Vbeta and 13 Jbeta primers. The data were produced by immunoSEQ multiplex PCR, yet TCRdb's version contains in-frame clones alone and is incomplete. The sample records approximately 110,000 clones, roughly 15% being singletons. Material: PBMCs. The TCR was taken from a female donor in good health and CMV-seronegative. This sequence joins TRBV4-3 and TRBJ2-6; 7 bases are a match to TRBD1. CDR3 sequence: CASSRSTGTSGANVLTF. Here the CDR3 DNA reads TGCGCCAGCAGCCGGTCGACAGGGACGTCTGGGGCCAACGTCCTGACTTTC.